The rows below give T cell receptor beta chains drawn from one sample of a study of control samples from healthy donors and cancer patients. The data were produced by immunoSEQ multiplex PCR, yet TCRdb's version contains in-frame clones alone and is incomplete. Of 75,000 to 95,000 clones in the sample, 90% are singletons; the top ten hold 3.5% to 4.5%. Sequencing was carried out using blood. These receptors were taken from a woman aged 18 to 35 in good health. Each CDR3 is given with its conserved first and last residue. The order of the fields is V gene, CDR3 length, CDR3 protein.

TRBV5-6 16 CASSLQAFGGGNTIYF
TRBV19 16 CASSSFAGQLDYGYTF
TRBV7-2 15 CAPVGGQIPNYGYTF
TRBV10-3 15 CAIRNSAEGDTEAFF
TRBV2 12 CASTPAVYEQYF
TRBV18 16 CASSPGSTLGGTEAFF
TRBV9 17 CASSATGLAGGTYEQYF
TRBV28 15 CASSLGGGGTDTQYF
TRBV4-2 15 CASSQDTGGEETQYF
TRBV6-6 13 CASTTWLPPEAFF
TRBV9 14 CASRPPVTNTEAFF
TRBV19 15 CASSTTQGGTDTQYF
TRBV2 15 CASSGSTLAKNIQYF
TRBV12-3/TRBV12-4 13 CASYEQGNEKLFF
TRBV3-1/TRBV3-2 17 CASSQEPFQRTSYEQYF
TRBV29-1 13 CSVRGQLNTEAFF
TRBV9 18 CASSVVRGTESDTYGYTF
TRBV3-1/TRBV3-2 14 CASSQDAENTEAFF
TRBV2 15 CASSGPGLAENIQYF
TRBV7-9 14 CASSFQGMNTEAFF
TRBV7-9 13 CASSITGGRVAFF
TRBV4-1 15 CASSQEIQDLTEAFF
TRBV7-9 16 CASSTSRTGASYEQYF
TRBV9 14 CASSAGHPDYGYTF
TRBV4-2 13 CASSGLGDTEAFF
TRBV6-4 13 CASRAGQGGEQYF
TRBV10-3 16 CAISEEYAANTGELFF
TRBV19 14 CASSSAVGGYEQFF
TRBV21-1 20 CASTPTGTPDAQIVYYGYTF
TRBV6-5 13 CASSRTGNQPQHF
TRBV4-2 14 CASSREGEQETQYF
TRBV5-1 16 CASSAAGQDSSYEQYF
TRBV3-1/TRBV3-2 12 CASRDSNYGYTF